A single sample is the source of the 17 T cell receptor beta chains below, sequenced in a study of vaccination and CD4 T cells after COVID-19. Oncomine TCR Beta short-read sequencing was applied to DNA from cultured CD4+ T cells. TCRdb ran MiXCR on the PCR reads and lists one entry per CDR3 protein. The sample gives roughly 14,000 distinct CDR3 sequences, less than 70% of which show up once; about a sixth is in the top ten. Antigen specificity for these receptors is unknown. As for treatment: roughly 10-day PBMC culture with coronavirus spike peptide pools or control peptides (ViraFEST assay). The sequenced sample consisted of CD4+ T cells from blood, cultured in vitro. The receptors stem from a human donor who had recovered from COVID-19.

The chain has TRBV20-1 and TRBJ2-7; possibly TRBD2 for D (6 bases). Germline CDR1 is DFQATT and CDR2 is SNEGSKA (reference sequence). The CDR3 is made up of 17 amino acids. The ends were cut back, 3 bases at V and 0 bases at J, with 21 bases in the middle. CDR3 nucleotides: TGCAGTGCTAGTAAGTCACTAGGTAGCGGATACTCCTACGAGCAGTACTTC. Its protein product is CSASKSLGSGYSYEQYF.

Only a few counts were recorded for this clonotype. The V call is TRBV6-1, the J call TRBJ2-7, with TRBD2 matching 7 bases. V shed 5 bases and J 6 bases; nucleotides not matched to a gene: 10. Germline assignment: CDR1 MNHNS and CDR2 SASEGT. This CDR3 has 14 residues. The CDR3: CASSPVGGRAEQYF. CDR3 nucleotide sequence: TGTGCCAGCAGTCCCGTGGGAGGGAGAGCCGAGCAGTACTTC.

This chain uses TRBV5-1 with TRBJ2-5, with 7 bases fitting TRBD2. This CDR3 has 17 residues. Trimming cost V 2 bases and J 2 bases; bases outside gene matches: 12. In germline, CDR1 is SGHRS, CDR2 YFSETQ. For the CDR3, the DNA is TGCGCCAGCAGCTTACTTCTACGGCTAGCGGATCAAGAGACCCAGTACTTC. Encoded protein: CASSLLLRLADQETQYF.

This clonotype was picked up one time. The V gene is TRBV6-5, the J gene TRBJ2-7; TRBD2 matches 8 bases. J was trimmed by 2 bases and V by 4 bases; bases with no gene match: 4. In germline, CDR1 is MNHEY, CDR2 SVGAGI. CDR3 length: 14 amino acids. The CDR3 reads CASSSGLVTYEQYF. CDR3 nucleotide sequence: TGTGCCAGCAGTTCGGGACTAGTAACCTACGAGCAGTACTTC.

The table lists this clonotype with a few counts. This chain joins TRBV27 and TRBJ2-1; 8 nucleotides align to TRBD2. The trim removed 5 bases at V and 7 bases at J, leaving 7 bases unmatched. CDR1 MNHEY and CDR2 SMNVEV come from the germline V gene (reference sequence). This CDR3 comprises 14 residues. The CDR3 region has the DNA TGTGCCAGCAGTGGAGGACTAGCCCGAAATGAGCAGTTCTTC. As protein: CASSGGLARNEQFF.

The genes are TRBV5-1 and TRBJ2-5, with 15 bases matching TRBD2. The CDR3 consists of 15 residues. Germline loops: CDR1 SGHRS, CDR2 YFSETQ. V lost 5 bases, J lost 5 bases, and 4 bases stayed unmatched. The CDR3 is CASSTGLAGGETQYF. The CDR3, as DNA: TGCGCCAGCAGTACCGGACTAGCGGGAGGGGAGACCCAGTACTTC.

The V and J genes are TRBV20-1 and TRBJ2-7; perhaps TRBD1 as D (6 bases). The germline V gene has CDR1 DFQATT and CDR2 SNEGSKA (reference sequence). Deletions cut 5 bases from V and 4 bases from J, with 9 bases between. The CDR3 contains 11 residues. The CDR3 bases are TGCAGTGCTCCACAGGGTTACGAGCAGTACTTC. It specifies CSAPQGYEQYF.

The CDR3 reads CASSAGQISTEAFF. In nucleotides, the CDR3 is TGTGCCAGCAGCGCGGGACAGATAAGCACTGAAGCTTTCTTT. This chain joins TRBV6-1 and TRBJ1-1; 7 bases align to TRBD1. The CDR3 has 14 amino acids. V was pared by 6 bases and J by 4 bases, with 8 bases of the junction left unmatched. Germline V gives CDR1 MNHNS, CDR2 SASEGT.

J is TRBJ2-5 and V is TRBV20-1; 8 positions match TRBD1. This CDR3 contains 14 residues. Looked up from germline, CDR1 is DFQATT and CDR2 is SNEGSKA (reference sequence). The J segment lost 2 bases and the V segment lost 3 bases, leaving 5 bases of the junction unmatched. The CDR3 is CSASVGQVQETQYF. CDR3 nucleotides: TGCAGTGCTAGTGTGGGACAGGTGCAAGAGACCCAGTACTTC.

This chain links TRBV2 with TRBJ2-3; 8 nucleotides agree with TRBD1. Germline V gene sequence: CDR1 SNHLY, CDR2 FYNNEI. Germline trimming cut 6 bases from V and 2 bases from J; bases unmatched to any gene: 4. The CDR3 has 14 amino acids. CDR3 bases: TGTGCCAGCAGCACAGGGGGATACACAGATACGCAGTATTTT. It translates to CASSTGGYTDTQYF. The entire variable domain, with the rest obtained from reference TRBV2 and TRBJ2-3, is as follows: EPEVTQTPSHQVTQMGQEVILRCVPISNHLYFYWYRQILGQKVEFLVSFYNNEISEKSEIFDDQFSVERPDGSNFTLKIRSTKLEDSAMYFCASSTGGYTDTQYFGPGTRLTVL.

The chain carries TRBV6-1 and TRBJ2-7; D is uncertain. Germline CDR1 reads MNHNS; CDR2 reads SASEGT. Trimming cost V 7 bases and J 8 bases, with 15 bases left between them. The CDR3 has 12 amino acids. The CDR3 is CASTSGIGQQYF. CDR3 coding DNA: TGTGCCAGCACCTCTGGGATCGGGCAGCAGTACTTC.

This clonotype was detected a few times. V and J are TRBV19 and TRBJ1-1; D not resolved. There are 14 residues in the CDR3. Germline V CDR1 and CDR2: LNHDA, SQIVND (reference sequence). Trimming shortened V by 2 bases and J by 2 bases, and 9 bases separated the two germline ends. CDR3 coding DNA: TGTGCCAGTAGTATAATTCGGGGAAACACTGAAGCTTTCTTT. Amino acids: CASSIIRGNTEAFF.

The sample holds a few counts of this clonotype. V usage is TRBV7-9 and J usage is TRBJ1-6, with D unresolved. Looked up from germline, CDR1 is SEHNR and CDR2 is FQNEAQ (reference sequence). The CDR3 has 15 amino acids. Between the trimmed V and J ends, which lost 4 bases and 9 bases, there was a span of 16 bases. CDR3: CASSSPPGRGSPLHF. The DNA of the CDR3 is TGTGCCAGCAGCTCCCCCCCGGGGAGAGGTTCACCCCTCCACTTT.

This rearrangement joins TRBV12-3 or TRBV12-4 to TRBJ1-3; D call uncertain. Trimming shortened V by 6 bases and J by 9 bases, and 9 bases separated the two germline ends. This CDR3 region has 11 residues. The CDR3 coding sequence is TGTGCCAGCAGCCCTCGGGGCACCATATATTTT. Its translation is CASSPRGTIYF.

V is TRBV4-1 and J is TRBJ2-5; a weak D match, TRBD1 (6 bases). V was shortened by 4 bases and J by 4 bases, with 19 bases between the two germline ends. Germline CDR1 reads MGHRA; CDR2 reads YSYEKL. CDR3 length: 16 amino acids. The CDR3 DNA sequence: TGCGCCAGCAGCCTAACCTTACAGGGAGTGGGAGAGACCCAGTACTTC. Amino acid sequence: CASSLTLQGVGETQYF.

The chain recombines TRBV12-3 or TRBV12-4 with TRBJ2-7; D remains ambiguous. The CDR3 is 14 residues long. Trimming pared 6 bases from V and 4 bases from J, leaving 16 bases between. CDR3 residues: CASSRSRVGYEQYF. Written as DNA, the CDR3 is TGTGCCAGCAGCCGGTCTAGAGTTGGGTACGAGCAGTACTTC.

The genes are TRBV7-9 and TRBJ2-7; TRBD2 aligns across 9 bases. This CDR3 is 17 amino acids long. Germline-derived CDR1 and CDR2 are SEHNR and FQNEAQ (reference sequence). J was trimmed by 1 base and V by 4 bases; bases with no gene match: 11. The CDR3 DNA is TGTGCCAGCAGCTCCACAGCTGGGACTAGCTCATCCTACGAGCAGTACTTC. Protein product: CASSSTAGTSSSYEQYF.